This T cell receptor (beta chain) was recorded in a study of T cell responses to AZD1222 COVID-19 vaccine. Study-wide points: Possibly, clonal diversity was underestimated; donors were largely white British and included more females.

Sequencing used immunoSEQ multiplex PCR; TCRdb keeps in-frame clones, though not all of them. The repertoire holds over 150,000 clones, with roughly 90% as singletons. As to this clone: The antigen is unknown.

This TCR derives from an adult in good health. This material consisted of peripheral blood, taken on day 0 of AZD1222 vaccination.

CDR3 in DNA: TGTGCCAGCAGCAAAAAGCGGGGGGGCCGTATAGACATTCAGTACTTC. Its protein is CASSKKRGGRIDIQYF. This chain links TRBV14 with TRBJ2-4; TRBD2 aligns across 10 bases. The CDR3 has 16 amino acids. Trimming cost V 5 bases and J 8 bases; bases outside gene matches: 12. Germline loops: CDR1 SGHDN, CDR2 FVKESK.